The entry that follows covers one T cell receptor (beta chain) sequence. Losses at the gene ends were 4 bases for V and 1 base for J; bases not matched to a gene: 3. Germline values: CDR1 MNHEY, CDR2 SVGAGI. The CDR3 has 15 amino acids. This record belongs to a study of blood T cell repertoires in COVID-19. Study-level background: Acute-phase and convalescent COVID-19 samples originated in the United States, Italy and Spain. PBMCs, B-cell-depleted T cells, or T cells provided the cDNA or gDNA that made up the material.

Original methodology: Reference gene primer amplification yielded estimated nucleated cell counts. The table came from immunoSEQ multiplex PCR; TCRdb's copy has only in-frame clones and leaves some out. That table gives V, J and clone size, and the DNA gave D and trimming. The table has some 250,000 clones, over 65% seen once; the top ten hold around 3.4%. The TCR was taken from a woman aged 80 or older with acute or convalescent COVID-19. The source material was peripheral blood. The chain employs TRBV6-5 and TRBJ2-3; the match to TRBD2 covers 9 bases. The DNA of the CDR3 is TGTGCCAGCAGTTTGGAGCGGGGGGGCACAGATACGCAGTATTTT. Translated, it gives CASSLERGGTDTQYF.